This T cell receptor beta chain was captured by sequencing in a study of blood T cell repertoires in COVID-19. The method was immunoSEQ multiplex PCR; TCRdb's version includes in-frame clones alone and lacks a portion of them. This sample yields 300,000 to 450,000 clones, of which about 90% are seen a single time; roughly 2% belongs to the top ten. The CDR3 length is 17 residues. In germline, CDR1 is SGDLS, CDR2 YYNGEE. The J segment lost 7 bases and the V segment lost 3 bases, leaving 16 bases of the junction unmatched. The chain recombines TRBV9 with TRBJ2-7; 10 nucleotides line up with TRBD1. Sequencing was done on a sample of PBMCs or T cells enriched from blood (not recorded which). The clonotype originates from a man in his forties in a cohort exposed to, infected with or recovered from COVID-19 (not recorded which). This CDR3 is CASSETGTGVPGGEQYF. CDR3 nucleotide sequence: TGTGCCAGCAGCGAGACCGGGACAGGGGTCCCGGGTGGGGAGCAGTACTTC.